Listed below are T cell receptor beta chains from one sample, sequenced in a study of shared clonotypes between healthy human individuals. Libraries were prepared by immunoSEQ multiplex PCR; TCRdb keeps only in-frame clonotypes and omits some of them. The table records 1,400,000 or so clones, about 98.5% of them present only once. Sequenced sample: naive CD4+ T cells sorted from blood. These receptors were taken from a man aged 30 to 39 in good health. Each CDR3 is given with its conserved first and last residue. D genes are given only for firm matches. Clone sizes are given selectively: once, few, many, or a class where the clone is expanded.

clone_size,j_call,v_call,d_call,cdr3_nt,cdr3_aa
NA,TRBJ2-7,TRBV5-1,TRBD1,TGCGCCAGCGGGGTGACAGGGAAGGGCGAGCAGTACTTC,CASGVTGKGEQYF
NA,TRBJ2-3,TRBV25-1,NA,TGTGCCAGCAGTGATCCTGGAAGCACAGATACGCAGTATTTT,CASSDPGSTDTQYF
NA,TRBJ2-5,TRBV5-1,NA,TGCGCCAGCAGCTTGGCCTACGGGGAAGAGACCCAGTACTTC,CASSLAYGEETQYF
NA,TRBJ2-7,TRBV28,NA,TGTGCCAGCAGGGCGGGACACAACTACGAGCAGTACTTC,CASRAGHNYEQYF
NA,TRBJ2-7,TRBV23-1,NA,TGCGCCAGCAGTCACCCCCCGGGACATCCTAAATTCGCGGGTGACGAGCAGTACTTC,CASSHPPGHPKFAGDEQYF
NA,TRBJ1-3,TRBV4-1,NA,TGCGCCAGCAGCCAAGGACGGGGAAACACCATATATTTT,CASSQGRGNTIYF
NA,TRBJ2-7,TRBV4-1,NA,TGCGCCAGCAGCATAGATAATGAGGGAAGAATTAACTACGAGCAGTACTTC,CASSIDNEGRINYEQYF
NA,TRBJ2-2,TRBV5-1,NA,TGCGCCAGCAGAGAGACTGGTACCGGGGAGCTGTTTTTT,CASRETGTGELFF
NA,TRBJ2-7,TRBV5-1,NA,TGCGCCAGCGGGACCCCTGGATTCTACGAGCAGTACTTC,CASGTPGFYEQYF
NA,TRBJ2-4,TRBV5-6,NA,TGTGCCAGCAGCTTAGGACACGAAAACATTCAGTACTTC,CASSLGHENIQYF
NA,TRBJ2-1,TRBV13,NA,TGTGCCAGCAGCTTTCATCCGAGGATCAGGCTGGAGAATGAGCAGTTCTTC,CASSFHPRIRLENEQFF
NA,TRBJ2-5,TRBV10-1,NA,TGCGCCAGCAGTGACGGGTCAGCGGGCGAGACCCAGTACTTC,CASSDGSAGETQYF
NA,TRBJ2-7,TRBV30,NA,TGTGCCTGGAGTCTCGGGGGAAGCTCCTACGAGCAGTACTTC,CAWSLGGSSYEQYF
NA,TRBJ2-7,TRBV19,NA,TGTGCCAGTAGTAGGACAGCAGCCTACGAGCAGTACTTC,CASSRTAAYEQYF
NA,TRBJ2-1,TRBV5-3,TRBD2,TGTGCCAGAAGGATGAGAGGGCTAGCGGGGCCCCCTTTCTACAATGAGCAGTTCTTC,CARRMRGLAGPPFYNEQFF
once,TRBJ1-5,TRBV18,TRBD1,TGTGCCAGCTCGGTGACAGGGGGCTTTCAGCCCCAGCATTTT,CASSVTGGFQPQHF
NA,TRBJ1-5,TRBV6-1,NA,TGTGCCAGCAGTGAGGGGACCATTCAGCCCCAGCATTTT,CASSEGTIQPQHF
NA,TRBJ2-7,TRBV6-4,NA,TGTGCCAGCAGCCCCGAAGGGGGACCCTACGAGCAGTACTTC,CASSPEGGPYEQYF
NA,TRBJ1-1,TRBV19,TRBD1,TGTGCCAGTAGTTTGCACAGGGGAACTGAAGCTTTCTTT,CASSLHRGTEAFF
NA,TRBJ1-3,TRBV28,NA,TGTGCCAGCAGTTTAGGGGCCGGAAACACCATATATTTT,CASSLGAGNTIYF
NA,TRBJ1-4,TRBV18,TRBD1,TGTGCCAGCTCACCGGGAGGACAGGTGCAAACCTCGTACGAAAAACTGTTTTTT,CASSPGGQVQTSYEKLFF
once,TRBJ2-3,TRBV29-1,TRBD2,TGCAGCGTTAGCGGGACCATCACAGATACGCAGTATTTT,CSVSGTITDTQYF
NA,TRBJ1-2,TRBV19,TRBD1,TGTGCCAGTACCAGGACAGGGCCCCGAGGCTACACCTTC,CASTRTGPRGYTF